This TCR beta chain appears in the sequencing data of a study of blood T cells in healthy people across ages. Whole-study findings and limits: Samples with more naive T cells showed higher observed beta diversity. Observed TCR beta diversity per million T cells went down as age went up. This fall followed a roughly linear course with age.

Comments on this clonotype: What it recognizes is unknown.

With a J-beta primer mix and a sample-barcoded 5' primer, a second PCR ran roughly 6 to 11 cycles. Per sample, CDR3-containing paired-end reads numbered at least 3 million. TCRdb reprocessed the 5' RACE reads via MiXCR and lists one record per CDR3 protein. Of 800,000 or so distinct CDR3 sequences listed, roughly 25% are singletons. This CDR3 has 17 amino acids. Germline CDR1 reads DFQATT; CDR2 reads SNEGSKA (reference sequence). These records were also assigned to another study, of T cells of mothers and their children.

The chain employs TRBV20-1 and TRBJ2-5, with D perhaps TRBD1 or TRBD2 (5 bases each). The J call may be mistaken, given a closer DNA end match to TRBJ2-1. Specimen: blood. The sequence was obtained from a boy aged 5-17 years in good health. The CDR3 region is CSADRSGARRTYNEQFF. In nucleotides, the CDR3 is TGCAGTGCTGACAGATCCGGGGCCAGAAGGACCTACAATGAGCAGTTCTTC.